Listed here are 2 T cell receptor beta chains from one sample, sequenced in a study of cytomegalovirus exposure and HLA in healthy donors. The PCR employed 60 Vbeta primers together with 13 Jbeta primers. The data were produced by immunoSEQ multiplex PCR, yet TCRdb's version contains in-frame clones alone and is incomplete. The sample records 150,000 to 200,000 clones, about 80% being singletons. Sample: PBMCs. All receptors come from a man aged 30-40 years in good health and CMV-seronegative.

J is TRBJ1-2 and V is TRBV6-5; a possible D gene is TRBD1 (5 bases). The CDR3 is made up of 11 amino acids. Trimming pared 7 bases from V and 8 bases from J, leaving 11 bases between. From germline, CDR1 is MNHEY and CDR2 SVGAGI. In nucleotides, the CDR3 is TGTGCCAGCACCAGGGAAAGCGGCTACACCTTC. Amino acid sequence: CASTRESGYTF.

The chain combines TRBV6-5 with TRBJ2-1; D is ambiguous. Germline V gives CDR1 MNHEY, CDR2 SVGAGI. The CDR3 runs 11 residues. The V gene lost 6 bases and the J gene lost 12 bases, with 12 bases spanning the gap. The CDR3, as DNA: TGTGCCAGCAGCCCCGGTCGTGGGCAGTTCTTC. Translated: CASSPGRGQFF.